Listed below are T cell receptor beta chains from one sample, sequenced in a study of blood T cell repertoires in COVID-19. TCRdb keeps only in-frame clones here, not all; method: immunoSEQ multiplex PCR. Counted here are 300,000 to 450,000 clones, more than 75% occurring once; the ten biggest clones make up approximately 1.2%. Sequenced input: PBMCs or T cells enriched from blood (not recorded which). The receptors were sampled from a man in his thirties or forties who had recovered from COVID-19. Both conserved end residues are part of each CDR3. A D gene is named only where the DNA matches it firmly. Clone size, where shown, is once, few, many, or a class for clones that have expanded.

CDR3,DNA,V,size,J,D
CASSQQGGTEAFF,TGCGCCAGCAGCCAGCAGGGTGGCACTGAAGCTTTCTTT,TRBV5-1,.,TRBJ1-1,.
CASSERWGATNEKLFF,TGTGCCAGCAGTGAAAGGTGGGGGGCAACTAATGAAAAACTGTTTTTT,TRBV6-1,.,TRBJ1-4,.
CASSPSGGQGASYGYTF,TGTGCCAGCAGCCCATCAGGGGGACAGGGGGCCTCCTATGGCTACACCTTC,TRBV7-9,.,TRBJ1-2,TRBD1
CASSYTGTEVYGYTF,TGTGCCAGCTCGTATACCGGGACAGAAGTCTATGGCTACACCTTC,TRBV18,.,TRBJ1-2,TRBD1
CASSSRGSGEQYF,TGTGCCAGCAGTTCTCGGGGGTCGGGCGAGCAGTACTTC,TRBV6-5,.,TRBJ2-7,.
CASSMTYNEQFF,TGTGCCAGTAGTATGACATACAATGAGCAGTTCTTC,TRBV19,.,TRBJ2-1,.
CASRPWTGGSYNEQFF,TGTGCCAGCAGACCCTGGACAGGGGGCTCCTACAATGAGCAGTTCTTC,TRBV27,many,TRBJ2-1,TRBD1
CASSQGWGPRSYNEQFF,TGCGCCAGCAGCCAAGGGTGGGGGCCCCGCTCCTACAATGAGCAGTTCTTC,TRBV4-1,.,TRBJ2-1,.
CASSQVTGGVGDTQYF,TGTGCCAGCAGCCAAGTAACAGGGGGGGTTGGAGATACGCAGTATTTT,TRBV3-1/TRBV3-2,.,TRBJ2-3,.
CASSPTSGGPPDTQYF,TGTGCCAGCTCACCAACTAGCGGGGGGCCGCCAGATACGCAGTATTTT,TRBV18,.,TRBJ2-3,TRBD2
CASSPRDRGNTIYF,TGTGCCAGCAGCCCCCGCGACAGGGGAAACACCATATATTTT,TRBV3-1/TRBV3-2,.,TRBJ1-3,.
CASSQGTGNEQYF,TGTGCCAGCAGCCAGGGGACAGGGAACGAGCAGTACTTC,TRBV4-2,.,TRBJ2-7,TRBD1
CASSQAPLVRGTEAFF,TGTGCCAGCAGCCAAGCCCCTCTCGTCCGGGGCACTGAAGCTTTCTTT,TRBV3-1/TRBV3-2,.,TRBJ1-1,.
CASSQDEDQPQHF,TGCGCCAGCAGCCAAGATGAGGATCAGCCCCAGCATTTT,TRBV4-1,.,TRBJ1-5,.
CASSLGTGVGNTIYF,TGTGCCAGCAGCTTGGGTACAGGGGTCGGAAACACCATATATTTT,TRBV5-4,.,TRBJ1-3,TRBD1
CAWSVRGLGSTEAFF,TGTGCCTGGAGTGTACGAGGGCTCGGTAGCACTGAAGCTTTCTTT,TRBV30,.,TRBJ1-1,.
CASSLSRGSNSPLHF,TGCGCCAGCAGCTTGAGTAGGGGATCTAATTCACCCCTCCACTTT,TRBV5-1,.,TRBJ1-6,.
CASDPGLAASYNEQFF,TGTGCCAGCGACCCGGGACTAGCGGCCTCCTACAATGAGCAGTTCTTC,TRBV19,.,TRBJ2-1,TRBD2
CASSFGQGGYGYTF,TGTGCCAGCAGCTTCGGACAGGGGGGCTATGGCTACACCTTC,TRBV7-9,.,TRBJ1-2,TRBD1
CASSYSITGGRDEQYF,TGTGCCAGCAGTTACTCGATTACAGGTGGTAGGGACGAGCAGTACTTC,TRBV6-2/TRBV6-3,.,TRBJ2-7,.
CASSDRGGPYNEQFF,TGTGCCAGCAGCGATAGGGGAGGCCCCTACAATGAGCAGTTCTTC,TRBV9,.,TRBJ2-1,.
CASSPRPGRGNTEAFF,TGTGCCAGCTCACCACGACCGGGGAGGGGGAACACTGAAGCTTTCTTT,TRBV18,.,TRBJ1-1,.
CASTGTGYYNEQFF,TGTGCCAGCACCGGGACAGGGTATTACAATGAGCAGTTCTTC,TRBV19,.,TRBJ2-1,TRBD1
CASSGAGTFEQYF,TGCGCCAGCAGTGGGGCAGGAACCTTTGAGCAGTACTTC,TRBV5-1,.,TRBJ2-7,.
CASSLSHSLNTEAFF,TGTGCCAGCAGCTTAAGTCACAGTCTGAACACTGAAGCTTTCTTT,TRBV7-9,.,TRBJ1-1,.
CASSSTGWGEKLFF,TGTGCCAGCAGCTCCACAGGGTGGGGTGAAAAACTGTTTTTT,TRBV11-2,.,TRBJ1-4,.
CASSQQGNEQYF,TGTGCCAGCTCACAACAGGGGAACGAGCAGTACTTC,TRBV18,.,TRBJ2-7,TRBD1
CASSLQGANSPLHF,TGTGCCAGCAGCCTACAGGGGGCTAATTCACCCCTCCACTTT,TRBV5-6,.,TRBJ1-6,TRBD1
CASSLRQGSSEAFF,TGTGCCAGCAGCTTGAGACAGGGCTCATCTGAAGCTTTCTTT,TRBV5-6,.,TRBJ1-1,TRBD1
CAWSDPPGTGSYEQYF,TGTGCCTGGAGTGACCCCCCAGGGACAGGGTCCTACGAGCAGTACTTC,TRBV30,.,TRBJ2-7,TRBD1
CASSHGTDLLLNTGELFF,TGTGCCAGCAGCCATGGGACAGACCTACTTCTGAACACCGGGGAGCTGTTTTTT,TRBV11-2,few,TRBJ2-2,TRBD1
CASSLGTADTGELFF,TGTGCCAGCAGCTTAGGTACAGCGGACACCGGGGAGCTGTTTTTT,TRBV11-3,.,TRBJ2-2,.
CASSPWGGATDTQYF,TGTGCCAGCAGCCCCTGGGGGGGAGCCACAGATACGCAGTATTTT,TRBV3-1/TRBV3-2,.,TRBJ2-3,TRBD2
CASSFAGYNQPQHF,TGTGCCAGCAGTTTTGCAGGGTACAATCAGCCCCAGCATTTT,TRBV6-2/TRBV6-3,.,TRBJ1-5,.
CASSQVGAVGTLSFSNQPQHF,TGCGCCAGCAGCCAAGTCGGCGCGGTAGGAACGTTGAGTTTTAGCAATCAGCCCCAGCATTTT,TRBV4-1,.,TRBJ1-5,.
CASSIGAGGADTQYF,TGTGCCAGTAGTATCGGAGCGGGGGGCGCAGATACGCAGTATTTT,TRBV19,.,TRBJ2-3,TRBD2
CASSQQGLPYGYTF,TGTGCCAGCAGCCAACAGGGCCTCCCCTATGGCTACACCTTC,TRBV7-9,.,TRBJ1-2,.
CARTEGSGANVLTF,TGTGCCCGGACTGAGGGCTCTGGGGCCAACGTCCTGACTTTC,TRBV30,.,TRBJ2-6,.
CASTDRPYYGYTF,TGTGCCAGCACTGACAGGCCCTACTATGGCTACACCTTC,TRBV12-3/TRBV12-4,.,TRBJ1-2,.
CASSTSGGNTIYF,TGTGCCAGCAGCACGTCGGGTGGAAACACCATATATTTT,TRBV7-2,.,TRBJ1-3,.
CASSLPGQGVVWETQYF,TGTGCCAGCAGTTTACCGGGACAGGGGGTTGTATGGGAGACCCAGTACTTC,TRBV5-5,.,TRBJ2-5,TRBD1
CASSPRGLGYTF,TGTGCCAGCAGCCCCAGGGGGCTGGGCTACACCTTC,TRBV11-2,.,TRBJ1-2,TRBD1
CASSFSSGQGPHGYTF,TGTGCCAGCAGCTTTAGTTCAGGACAGGGTCCCCATGGCTACACCTTC,TRBV7-9,.,TRBJ1-2,TRBD1
CASSLGTGTLDTQYF,TGTGCCAGCAGTTTAGGGACAGGGACTTTGGATACGCAGTATTTT,TRBV27,.,TRBJ2-3,TRBD1
CASSSVGQQSYGYTF,TGTGCCAGCAGTTCGGTGGGACAGCAATCCTATGGCTACACCTTC,TRBV6-5,.,TRBJ1-2,TRBD1
CASRGHYTGELFF,TGCGCCAGCAGGGGACACTACACCGGGGAGCTGTTTTTT,TRBV10-2,.,TRBJ2-2,.
CASSSYLRDGTEAFF,TGTGCCAGCAGTTCGTACCTGAGGGATGGGACTGAAGCTTTCTTT,TRBV6-5,.,TRBJ1-1,.
CASSLFGQGTGANVLTF,TGTGCCAGCAGTTTATTCGGACAGGGGACTGGGGCCAACGTCCTGACTTTC,TRBV27,.,TRBJ2-6,TRBD1
CAAQVLQATEAFF,TGTGCCGCACAAGTCCTACAGGCCACTGAAGCTTTCTTT,TRBV6-5,.,TRBJ1-1,.